This T cell receptor beta chain derives from a study of shared clonotypes between healthy human individuals. Produced via immunoSEQ multiplex PCR; TCRdb's table is partial and in-frame only. Of about 2.1 million clones detected, just over 90% appear once; the ten largest clones hold over 1.5%. The naive CD8 subset, CD45RO-negative cells positively selected for CCR7, excluded terminally differentiated effector memory CD45RA+ cells. The CDR3 spans 14 residues. Losses at the gene ends were 3 bases for V and 7 bases for J; bases not matched to a gene: 10. CDR1 is SGDLS, CDR2 YYNGEE, per germline. The chain uses TRBV9 and TRBJ2-7; 7 bases fit TRBD2. The sample was naive CD8+ T cells from PBMCs. This clonotype was sampled from a man between 18 and 35 years old in good health. Some clones in this sample may be carry-over from other donors' samples. As DNA, the CDR3 is TGTGCCAGCAGCGACGGGGGAGGGTTAGGGGAGCAGTACTTC. It yields the protein CASSDGGGLGEQYF.